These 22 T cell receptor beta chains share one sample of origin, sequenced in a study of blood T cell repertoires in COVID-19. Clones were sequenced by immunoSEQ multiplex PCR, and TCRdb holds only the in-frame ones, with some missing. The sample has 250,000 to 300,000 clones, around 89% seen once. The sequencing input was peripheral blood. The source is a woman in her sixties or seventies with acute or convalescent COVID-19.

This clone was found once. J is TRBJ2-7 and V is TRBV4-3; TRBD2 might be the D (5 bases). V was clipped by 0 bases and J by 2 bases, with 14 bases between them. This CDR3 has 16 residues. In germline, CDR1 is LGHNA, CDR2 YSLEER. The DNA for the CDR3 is TGCGCCAGCAGCCAAGAATATCCGGCGGGTCCCTACGAGCAGTACTTC. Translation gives CASSQEYPAGPYEQYF.

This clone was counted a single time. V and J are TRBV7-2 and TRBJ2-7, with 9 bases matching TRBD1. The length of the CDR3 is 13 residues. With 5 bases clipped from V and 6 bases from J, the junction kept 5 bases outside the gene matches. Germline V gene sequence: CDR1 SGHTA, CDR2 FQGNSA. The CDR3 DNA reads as TGTGCCAGCAGCGGGGACAGGGTAGGCGAGCAGTACTTC. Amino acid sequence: CASSGDRVGEQYF.

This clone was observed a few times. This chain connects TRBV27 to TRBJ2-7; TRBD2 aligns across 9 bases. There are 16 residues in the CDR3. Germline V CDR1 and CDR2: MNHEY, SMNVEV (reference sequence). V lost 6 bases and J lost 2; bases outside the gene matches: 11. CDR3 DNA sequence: TGTGCCAGCAGCCCGCGGGGGGGGCCAGCTACCTACGAGCAGTACTTC. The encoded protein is CASSPRGGPATYEQYF.

CDR3 protein: CASSFSRTGRTSTNEKLFF. The DNA of the CDR3 is TGTGCCAGCAGTTTCTCTCGGACAGGGAGGACCTCAACTAATGAAAAACTGTTTTTT. The chain joins TRBV27 to TRBJ1-4; 8 bases align to TRBD1. This CDR3 region has 19 residues. The trim removed 3 bases at V and 0 bases at J, leaving 12 bases unmatched. CDR1 and CDR2 (germline): MNHEY, SMNVEV (reference sequence).

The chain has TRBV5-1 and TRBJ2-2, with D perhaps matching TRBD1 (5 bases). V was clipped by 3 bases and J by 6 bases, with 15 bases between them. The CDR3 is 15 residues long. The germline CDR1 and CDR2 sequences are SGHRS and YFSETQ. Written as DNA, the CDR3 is TGCGCCAGCAGCTCCCAACTGATCAGGGCCGGGGAGCTGTTTTTT. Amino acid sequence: CASSSQLIRAGELFF. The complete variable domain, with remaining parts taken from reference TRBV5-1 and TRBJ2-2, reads KAGVTQTPRYLIKTRGQQVTLSCSPISGHRSVSWYQQTPGQGLQFLFEYFSETQRNKGNFPGRFSGRQFSNSRSEMNVSTLELGDSALYLCASSSQLIRAGELFFGEGSRLTVL.

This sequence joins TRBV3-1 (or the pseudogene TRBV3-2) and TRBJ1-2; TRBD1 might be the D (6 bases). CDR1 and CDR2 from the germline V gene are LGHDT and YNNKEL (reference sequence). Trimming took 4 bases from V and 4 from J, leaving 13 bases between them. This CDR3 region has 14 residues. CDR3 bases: TGTGCCAGCAGCCCACAGGGCGTCGGCTATGGCTACACCTTC. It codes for CASSPQGVGYGYTF.

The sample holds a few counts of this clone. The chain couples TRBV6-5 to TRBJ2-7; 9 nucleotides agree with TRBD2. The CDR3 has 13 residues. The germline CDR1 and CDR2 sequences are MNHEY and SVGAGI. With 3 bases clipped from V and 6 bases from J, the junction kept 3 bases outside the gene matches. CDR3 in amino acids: CASSYLTSGEQYF. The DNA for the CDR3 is TGTGCCAGCAGTTATCTGACTAGCGGCGAGCAGTACTTC.

The CDR3 sequence is CASSLATSGAQDTQYF. The CDR3 nucleotides read TGCGCCAGCAGCTTGGCAACTAGCGGGGCCCAAGATACGCAGTATTTT. The J gene is TRBJ2-3, the V gene TRBV5-1, with 10 bases lining up with TRBD2. Per germline, CDR1 SGHRS and CDR2 YFSETQ. This CDR3 spans 16 amino acids. Trimming cost V 0 bases and J 5 bases; bases outside gene matches: 6.

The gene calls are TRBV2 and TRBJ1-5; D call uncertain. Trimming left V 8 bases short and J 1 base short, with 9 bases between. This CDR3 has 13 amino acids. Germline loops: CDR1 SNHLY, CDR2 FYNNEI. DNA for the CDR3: TGTGCCAGCGCCCTAAGCAGCAATCAGCCCCAGCATTTT. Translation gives CASALSSNQPQHF.

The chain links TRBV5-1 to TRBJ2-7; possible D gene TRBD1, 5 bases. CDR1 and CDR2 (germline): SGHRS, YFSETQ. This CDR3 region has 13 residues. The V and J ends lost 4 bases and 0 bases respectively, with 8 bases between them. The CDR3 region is CASSAGNSYEQYF. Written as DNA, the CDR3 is TGCGCCAGCAGCGCAGGGAACTCCTACGAGCAGTACTTC.

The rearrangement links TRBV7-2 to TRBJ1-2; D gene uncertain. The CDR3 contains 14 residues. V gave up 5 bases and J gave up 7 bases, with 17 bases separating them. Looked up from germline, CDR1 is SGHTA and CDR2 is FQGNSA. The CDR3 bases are TGTGCCAGCAGCCACGTCGGGAGCGCCACTGGCTACACCTTC. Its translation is CASSHVGSATGYTF. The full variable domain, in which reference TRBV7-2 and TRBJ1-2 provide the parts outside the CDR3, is GAGVSQSPSNKVTEKGKDVELRCDPISGHTALYWYRQSLGQGLEFLIYFQGNSAPDKSGLPSDRFSAERTGGSVSTLTIQRTQQEDSAVYLCASSHVGSATGYTFGSGTRLTVV.

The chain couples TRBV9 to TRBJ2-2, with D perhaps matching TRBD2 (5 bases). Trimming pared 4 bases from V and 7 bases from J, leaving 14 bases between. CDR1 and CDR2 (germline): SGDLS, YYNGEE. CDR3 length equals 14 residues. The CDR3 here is CASSSQPAGGELFF. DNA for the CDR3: TGTGCCAGCAGCTCGCAACCCGCGGGCGGGGAGCTGTTTTTT.

The CDR3 DNA reads TGTGCCAGCAGTGTCGTCGACAGGGCGCCAGATACGCAGTATTTT. It yields the protein CASSVVDRAPDTQYF. The chain links TRBV2 to TRBJ2-3; 7 bases are a match to TRBD1. Germline loops: CDR1 SNHLY, CDR2 FYNNEI. With 4 bases clipped from V and 4 bases from J, the junction kept 8 bases outside the gene matches. The CDR3 is made up of 15 amino acids.

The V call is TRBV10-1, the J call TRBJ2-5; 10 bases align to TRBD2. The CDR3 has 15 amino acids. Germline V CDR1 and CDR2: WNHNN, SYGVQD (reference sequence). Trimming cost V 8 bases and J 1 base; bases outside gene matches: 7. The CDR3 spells CASVRLAGAQETQYF. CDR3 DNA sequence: TGCGCCAGCGTGCGGCTAGCGGGGGCCCAAGAGACCCAGTACTTC.

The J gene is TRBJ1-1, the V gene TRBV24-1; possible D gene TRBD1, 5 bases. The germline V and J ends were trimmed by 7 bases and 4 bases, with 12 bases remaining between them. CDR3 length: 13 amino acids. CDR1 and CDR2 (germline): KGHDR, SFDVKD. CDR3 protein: CATRVWGSTEAFF. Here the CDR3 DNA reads TGTGCCACCAGAGTGTGGGGCAGCACTGAAGCTTTCTTT.

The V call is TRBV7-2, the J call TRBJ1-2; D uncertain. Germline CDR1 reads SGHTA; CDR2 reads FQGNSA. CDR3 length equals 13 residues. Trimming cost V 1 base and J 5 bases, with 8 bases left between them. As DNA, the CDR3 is TGTGCCAGCAGCTTAGACCCCCTATATGGCTACACCTTC. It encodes CASSLDPLYGYTF.

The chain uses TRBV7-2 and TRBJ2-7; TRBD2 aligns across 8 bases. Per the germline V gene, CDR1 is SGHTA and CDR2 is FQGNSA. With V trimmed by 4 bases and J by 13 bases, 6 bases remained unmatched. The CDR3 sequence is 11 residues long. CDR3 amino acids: CASSSGLATYF. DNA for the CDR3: TGTGCCAGCAGCTCCGGACTAGCAACTTACTTC.

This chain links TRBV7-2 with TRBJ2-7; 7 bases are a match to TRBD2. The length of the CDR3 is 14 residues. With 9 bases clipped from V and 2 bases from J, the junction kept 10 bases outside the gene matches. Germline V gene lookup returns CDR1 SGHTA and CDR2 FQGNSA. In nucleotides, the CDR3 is TGTGCCAGTCAGCGGGCGGGGGACCCCTACGAGCAGTACTTC. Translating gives CASQRAGDPYEQYF.

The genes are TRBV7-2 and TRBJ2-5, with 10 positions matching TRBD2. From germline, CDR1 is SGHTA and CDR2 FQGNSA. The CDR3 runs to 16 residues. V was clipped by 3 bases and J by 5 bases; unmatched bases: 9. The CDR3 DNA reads TGTGCCAGCAGCTTTGTGGGAGCGGGAGGGGGGGAGACCCAGTACTTC. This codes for CASSFVGAGGGETQYF.

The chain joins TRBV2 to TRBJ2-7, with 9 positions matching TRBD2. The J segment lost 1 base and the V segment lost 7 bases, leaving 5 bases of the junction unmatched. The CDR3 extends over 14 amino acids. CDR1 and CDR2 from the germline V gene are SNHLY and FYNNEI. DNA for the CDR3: TGTGCCAGCATGGCTAGCGGGGCTTCCTACGAGCAGTACTTC. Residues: CASMASGASYEQYF.

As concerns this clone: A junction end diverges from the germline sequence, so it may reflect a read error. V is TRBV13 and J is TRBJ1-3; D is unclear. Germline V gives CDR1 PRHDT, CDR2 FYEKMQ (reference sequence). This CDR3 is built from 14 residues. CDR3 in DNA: TGTGCCAGCACCTTGAGGGTTGCTGGAAACACCTTATATTTT. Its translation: CASTLRVAGNTLYF.

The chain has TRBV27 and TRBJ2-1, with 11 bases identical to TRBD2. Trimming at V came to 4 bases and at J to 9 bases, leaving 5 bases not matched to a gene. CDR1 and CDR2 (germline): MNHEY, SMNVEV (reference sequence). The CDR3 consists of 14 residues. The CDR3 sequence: CASSSNGLAGEQFF. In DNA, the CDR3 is TGTGCCAGCAGTTCGAACGGACTAGCGGGTGAGCAGTTCTTC.